The next 25 T cell receptor beta chains were all read from a single sample in a study of immune evolution from preneoplasia to lung adenocarcinoma. Method: immunoSEQ multiplex PCR; TCRdb's copy keeps in-frame clones and lacks some. The sample consists of approximately 15,000 clones, approximately 83% of them appearing once. The sample consisted of FFPE lung adenocarcinoma in situ tissue. These receptors all come from a donor older than 65 with lung adenocarcinoma.

The rearrangement uses TRBV6-1 and TRBJ2-7; 8 bases align to TRBD1. The CDR3 is 14 residues long. The trim removed 5 bases at V and 3 bases at J, leaving 6 bases unmatched. Germline lookup yields CDR1 MNHNS and CDR2 SASEGT. In nucleotides, the CDR3 is TGTGCCAGCAGTTTCCGACAGGGGAACTACGAGCAGTACTTC. Protein: CASSFRQGNYEQYF.

V gene TRBV28 combines with J gene TRBJ1-5; no reliable D call. The CDR3 runs 20 residues. Germline loops: CDR1 MDHEN, CDR2 SYDVKM. Trimming removed 5 bases at V and 7 bases at J, with 33 bases between. DNA for the CDR3: TGTGCCAGCAGTCTTTGGACCGGCGCAGGTGAGGGCGCGGTGGTCCAGCCCCAGCATTTT. It codes for CASSLWTGAGEGAVVQPQHF.

This clone appeared once. The chain recombines TRBV6-8 with TRBJ2-2; possible D gene TRBD2, 7 bases. The length of the CDR3 is 19 residues. Germline lookup yields CDR1 MNHGY and CDR2 SAAAGT. The V and J ends lost 5 bases and 7 bases respectively, with 29 bases between them. The DNA for the CDR3 is TGTGCCAGCAGTACAACGACCGGGGGGACACCGGCCGTTATCGGGGAGCTGTTTTTT. This sequence encodes CASSTTTGGTPAVIGELFF.

The chain couples TRBV29-1 to TRBJ2-1, with D perhaps being TRBD1 or TRBD2 (5 bases each). V was clipped by 4 bases and J by 8 bases, with 12 bases between them. Germline CDR1 reads SQVTM; CDR2 reads ANQGSEA. This CDR3 has 12 amino acids. For the CDR3, the DNA is TGCAGCGTTGGGGGGAGAGGCGATGAGCAGTTCTTC. Its translation: CSVGGRGDEQFF.

The gene calls are TRBV9 and TRBJ2-3; no clear D. Germline loops: CDR1 SGDLS, CDR2 YYNGEE. With 0 bases removed from V and 2 bases from J, the gap between germline ends came to 7 bases. This CDR3 is built from 14 residues. The CDR3: CASSVARHTDTQYF. CDR3 nucleotides: TGTGCCAGCAGCGTAGCCAGACACACAGATACGCAGTATTTT.

This clone occurred a few times. The V and J genes are TRBV28 and TRBJ2-3; D call uncertain. In germline, CDR1 is MDHEN, CDR2 SYDVKM. The CDR3 totals 15 residues. Between the trimmed V and J ends, which lost 9 bases and 0 bases, there was a span of 16 bases. The CDR3 sequence is CASHPQAASTDTQYF. CDR3 DNA: TGTGCCAGTCATCCTCAGGCGGCTAGCACAGATACGCAGTATTTT.

The chain couples TRBV6-5 to TRBJ2-3; maybe TRBD2 (7 bases). V was clipped by 2 bases and J by 3 bases, with 12 bases between them. CDR1 MNHEY and CDR2 SVGAGI come from the germline V gene. The CDR3 loop spans 15 amino acids. This CDR3 reads CASSYGGGGTDTQYF. The CDR3 DNA is TGTGCCAGCAGTTACGGGGGCGGGGGAACAGATACGCAGTATTTT.

The chain couples TRBV7-2 to TRBJ1-4, with D uncertain. Germline CDR1 and CDR2: SGHTA and FQGNSA. The ends were cut back, 1 base at V and 3 bases at J, with 9 bases in the middle. The CDR3 spans 15 residues. CDR3 DNA sequence: TGTGCCAGCAGCTTAGACCGAACGGCTAATGAAAAACTGTTTTTT. It translates to CASSLDRTANEKLFF.

This clone was observed once. This chain joins TRBV25-1 and TRBJ2-3; D perhaps matches TRBD2 (5 bases). The V gene lost 1 base and the J gene lost 1 base, with 9 bases spanning the gap. This CDR3 comprises 15 residues. The germline CDR1 and CDR2 sequences are MGHDK and SYGVNS. The CDR3 coding sequence is TGTGCCAGCAGTGAATTCCGGGGAGGCACAGATACGCAGTATTTT. It translates to CASSEFRGGTDTQYF.

This chain joins TRBV7-9 and TRBJ2-3; 12 nucleotides align to TRBD2. Germline CDR1 and CDR2: SEHNR and FQNEAQ (reference sequence). The V gene end was trimmed by 5 bases and the J gene end by 2 bases; junction bases not matched to a gene: 8. The CDR3 is 17 residues long. CDR3 in DNA: TGTGCCAGCAGCCGTACCCTAGCGGGAGGGGTCACAGATACGCAGTATTTT. This codes for CASSRTLAGGVTDTQYF.

The rearrangement joins TRBV5-4 to TRBJ1-2, with 9 nucleotides matching TRBD1. The V and J ends lost 2 bases and 1 base, in that order; junction bases with no gene match: 3. The CDR3 has 15 amino acids. Germline V lookup: CDR1 SGHNT, CDR2 YYREEE (reference sequence). CDR3 amino acids: CASSLGDRVNYGYTF. In DNA form, the CDR3 reads TGTGCCAGCAGCTTAGGGGACAGGGTTAACTATGGCTACACCTTC.

Comments on this clone: The junction and the germline gene differ at one end; a read error may be behind it. The CDR3 DNA sequence: TGTGCCAGCAGCCAAGAAATGGCGGGAGGACCTAATGAACAGTTCTTC. As protein: CASSQEMAGGPNEQFF. The chain uses TRBV4-2 and TRBJ2-1; 8 bases are shared with TRBD2. The length of the CDR3 is 16 residues. Germline V gives CDR1 LGHNA, CDR2 YNFKEQ.

This CDR3 reads CASSRGDTEAFF. The CDR3 bases are TGTGCCAGCAGCCGGGGGGACACTGAAGCTTTCTTT. The chain is built from TRBV11-3 and TRBJ1-1; possible D gene TRBD1, 5 bases. V shed 5 bases and J shed 3 bases, with 7 bases lying between them. This CDR3 comprises 12 residues. The germline V gene encodes CDR1 SGHNT and CDR2 YENEEA. The whole variable domain, remainder taken from reference TRBV11-3 and TRBJ1-1, is EAGVVQSPRYKIIEKKQPVAFWCNPISGHNTLYWYLQNLGQGPELLIRYENEEAVDDSQLPKDRFSAERLKGVDSTLKIQPAELGDSAVYLCASSRGDTEAFFGQGTRLTVV.

V is TRBV2 and J is TRBJ1-1; tentatively, D is TRBD1 (6 bases). This CDR3 contains 14 residues. Germline assignment: CDR1 SNHLY and CDR2 FYNNEI. Trimming took off 4 bases at V and 4 bases at J, with 13 bases between the two ends. The chain's CDR3 is CASSVQGHLTEAFF. DNA for the CDR3: TGTGCCAGCAGTGTGCAGGGACACCTCACTGAAGCTTTCTTT.

This chain connects TRBV6-5 to TRBJ1-2; no reliable D call. The CDR3 spans 13 residues. Germline assignment: CDR1 MNHEY and CDR2 SVGAGI. V was clipped by 6 bases and J by 0 bases, with 8 bases between them. The CDR3 protein is CASSPGSNYGYTF. In nucleotides, the CDR3 is TGTGCCAGCAGCCCTGGATCTAACTATGGCTACACCTTC.

The rearrangement uses TRBV11-2 and TRBJ2-3; TRBD2 might be the D (6 bases). CDR1 and CDR2 (germline): SGHAT, FQNNGV. Trimming left V 4 bases short and J 2 bases short, with 16 bases between. The length of the CDR3 is 16 residues. This chain's CDR3 is CASSSFWGEATDTQYF. The CDR3 DNA is TGTGCCAGCAGCTCCTTTTGGGGGGAGGCCACAGATACGCAGTATTTT.

The chain combines TRBV19 with TRBJ2-7, with a tentative D call TRBD1 (6 bases). Trimming removed 7 bases at V and 0 bases at J, with 16 bases between. The CDR3 has 15 residues. Looked up from germline, CDR1 is LNHDA and CDR2 is SQIVND (reference sequence). Written as DNA, the CDR3 is TGTGCCAGTAACAGGGACGCCGGAAGCTCCTACGAGCAGTACTTC. Amino acids: CASNRDAGSSYEQYF.

The chain links TRBV5-1 to TRBJ2-3; D tentatively reads TRBD1 or TRBD2 (6 bases each). The V end was cut by 1 base, the J end by 6 bases, with 15 bases between. Germline CDR1 is SGHRS and CDR2 is YFSETQ. This CDR3 has 15 residues. This CDR3 reads CASSLLRGAQDTQYF. CDR3 in DNA: TGCGCCAGCAGCTTGTTGAGGGGGGCGCAGGATACGCAGTATTTT.

This clone was detected a few times. The chain uses TRBV10-2 and TRBJ2-7; D unclear. Trimming stripped 4 bases from V and 2 bases from J, with 9 bases between. Per the germline V gene, CDR1 is WSHSY and CDR2 is SAAADI. The CDR3 consists of 13 residues. The DNA of the CDR3 is TGCGCCAGCAGTGTAAGAATTGCCTACGAGCAGTACTTC. Its protein is CASSVRIAYEQYF.

CDR3 region: CASSLNFNDRGVSADTQYF. In DNA, the CDR3 is TGTGCCAGCAGCTTAAACTTTAACGACAGGGGGGTTTCGGCAGATACGCAGTATTTT. The chain links TRBV7-8 to TRBJ2-3; 9 positions agree with TRBD1. Germline trimming cut 2 bases from V and 4 bases from J; bases unmatched to any gene: 16. Per the germline V gene, CDR1 is SGHVS and CDR2 is FQNEAQ. This CDR3 is built from 19 residues.

In its sample, this clone was seen a few times. The chain couples TRBV29-1 to TRBJ2-3, with D hard to call. Trimming stripped 4 bases from V and 2 bases from J, with 16 bases between. CDR1 and CDR2 (germline): SQVTM, ANQGSEA. This CDR3 has 15 residues. CDR3 in amino acids: CSVGPRAGYTDTQYF. In DNA form, the CDR3 reads TGCAGCGTTGGGCCACGGGCCGGATACACAGATACGCAGTATTTT.

This sequence joins TRBV13 and TRBJ2-2, with D perhaps assigned TRBD1 or TRBD2 (6 bases each). This CDR3 is built from 13 residues. Trimming shortened V by 6 bases and J by 6 bases, and 11 bases separated the two germline ends. CDR1 is PRHDT, CDR2 FYEKMQ, per germline (reference sequence). CDR3 sequence: CASRLRGAGELFF. DNA for the CDR3: TGTGCCAGCAGACTAAGGGGGGCCGGGGAGCTGTTTTTT.

The chain recombines TRBV5-1 with TRBJ2-3; a weak D match, TRBD1 (7 bases). In germline, CDR1 is SGHRS, CDR2 YFSETQ. This CDR3 comprises 14 residues. V gave up 4 bases and J gave up 3 bases, with 12 bases separating them. The CDR3 spells CASSAGQLTDTQYF. In nucleotides, the CDR3 is TGCGCCAGCAGCGCGGGACAGTTGACAGATACGCAGTATTTT. Using reference TRBV5-1 and TRBJ2-3 for the parts outside the CDR3, the full variable domain is KAGVTQTPRYLIKTRGQQVTLSCSPISGHRSVSWYQQTPGQGLQFLFEYFSETQRNKGNFPGRFSGRQFSNSRSEMNVSTLELGDSALYLCASSAGQLTDTQYFGPGTRLTVL.

This chain links TRBV15 with TRBJ1-2; no definite D call. The CDR3 length is 12 residues. V lost 0 bases, J lost 7 bases, and 6 bases lay in between. CDR1 is LNHNV and CDR2 is YYDKDF in the germline V gene (reference sequence). The CDR3, as DNA: TGTGCCACCAGCAGAGATTCCGGTGGCTACACCTTC. It translates to CATSRDSGGYTF.

The chain couples TRBV9 to TRBJ2-3, with D perhaps TRBD2 (5 bases). This CDR3 comprises 15 residues. V was pared by 4 bases and J by 3 bases, with 15 bases between. Germline V CDR1 and CDR2: SGDLS, YYNGEE. This CDR3 reads CASSPRGEWTDTQYF. As DNA, the CDR3 is TGTGCCAGCAGCCCCCGGGGAGAATGGACAGATACGCAGTATTTT.